In its sample, the clone carrying this T cell receptor (beta chain) was seen once. Its target is not known. These data come from a study of memory B cells and T cells in multiple sclerosis. Overall study results and limits: Normalization was needed because clone-set size differences affected shared clonotype counts.

Stimulus-free culture yielded autoproliferating CFSE-dim and non-proliferating CFSE-high T cells, each sequenced separately. Pooled replicate wells came from around 50 million CFSE-labeled PBMCs cultured less than eight days without stimulus. Without exogenous stimuli, 0.4 to 0.6 uM CFSE-labeled PBMCs were cultured serum-free. Produced via immunoSEQ multiplex PCR; TCRdb's table is partial and in-frame only. In the table there are about 42,000 clones, around 80% of which are singletons. The sample comprised PBMCs from blood kept in culture. The TCR comes from a human donor with multiple sclerosis.

The DNA of the CDR3 is TGTGCCAGCAGCCCCGGACAGGGTCAAGGGGAGACCCAGTACTTC. This gives the protein CASSPGQGQGETQYF. V is TRBV11-2 and J is TRBJ2-5, with 8 bases lining up with TRBD1. This CDR3 spans 15 amino acids. J gave up 5 bases and V 5 bases, and 10 bases lay outside the gene matches. Germline V gives CDR1 SGHAT, CDR2 FQNNGV.